These 5 T cell receptor beta chains share one sample of origin, sequenced in a study of naive and memory T cell subsets. An equimolar mix of two oligonucleotides served as the beta constant-region primer for TRBC1 and TRBC2. MiXCR, run by TCRdb on the UMI-ligation and nested PCR reads, gives a single entry per CDR3 protein. The data contain 25,000 to 30,000 distinct CDR3 sequences, about 10% of them singletons. The sample comprised effector memory CD4+ T cells from blood. Subset here: effector memory, CD45RA- CD27-. These receptors were collected from a human donor in good health.

This clonotype was seen many times. The chain couples TRBV7-2 to TRBJ2-7; the match to TRBD1 covers 7 bases. Germline CDR1 and CDR2: SGHTA and FQGNSA. The CDR3 totals 14 residues. Germline trimming cut 10 bases from V and 6 bases from J; bases unmatched to any gene: 15. The CDR3, as DNA: TGTGCCACCGGCTGGGGGACAGAGTTCTCCGAGCAGTACTTC. Amino acids: CATGWGTEFSEQYF.

This clonotype has ten or more counts. The rearrangement links TRBV2 to TRBJ2-2; D is undetermined. V was shortened by 2 bases and J by 3 bases, with 7 bases between the two germline ends. Germline CDR1 and CDR2: SNHLY and FYNNEI. CDR3 length equals 14 residues. The CDR3 nucleotides read TGTGCCAGCAGTGAACTAGGGTACACCGGGGAGCTGTTTTTT. The encoded protein is CASSELGYTGELFF.

This clonotype was counted at least ten times. The CDR3 region is CASKARTYTEAFF. For the CDR3, the DNA is TGTGCCAGCAAGGCCAGGACATACACTGAAGCTTTCTTT. The chain joins TRBV2 to TRBJ1-1, with a weak D call TRBD1 (5 bases). V was clipped by 7 bases and J by 3 bases, with 12 bases between them. There are 13 residues in the CDR3. Germline V CDR1 and CDR2: SNHLY, FYNNEI.

This clonotype was seen many times. The chain has TRBV24-1 and TRBJ2-3; the D is unclear. This CDR3 spans 16 amino acids. The germline V and J ends were trimmed by 5 bases and 0 bases, with 14 bases remaining between them. The germline V gene encodes CDR1 KGHDR and CDR2 SFDVKD. CDR3 in amino acids: CATSGYAATSTDTQYF. CDR3 bases: TGTGCCACCAGTGGTTACGCCGCCACTAGCACAGATACGCAGTATTTT.

The CDR3 DNA is TGCAGCGTTGCGTTTCAGGGGGGCGGCTACACCTTC. Protein product: CSVAFQGGGYTF. The V call is TRBV29-1, the J call TRBJ1-2; 7 bases fit TRBD1. Germline CDR1 reads SQVTM; CDR2 reads ANQGSEA. V lost 4 bases, J lost 8 bases, and 7 bases stayed unmatched. This CDR3 comprises 12 residues.